A single sample gave rise to the 22 T cell receptor delta chains below, sequenced in a study of gamma-delta T cells after stem cell transplantation. TCRdb reapplied CATT to the RT-PCR reads. The sample includes roughly 3,200 delta-chain clones, around 2% of them seen just once. The sequencing input was gamma-delta T cells. These receptors came from a human donor. It is not recorded whose cells these are; they may come from a transplant donor.

This clone was detected ten times or more. TCRdb's protein for this DNA is that of a much larger clone and differs from the translation at residue 16, likely a read error; the protein shown is the DNA translation. J is TRDJ1 and V is TRDV2, with 7 bases lining up with TRDD3. CDR3 length equals 17 residues. Per the germline V gene, CDR1 is GEAIGNYY and CDR2 is EKD. The CDR3 coding sequence is TGTGCCTGTGACACGGTGGGGGACCCCGAGGACACCGATAAACTCACCTTT. Its translation: CACDTVGDPEDTDKLTF.

About this clone: The junction differs from germline at one of its ends, possibly a read error. V is TRDV2 and J is TRDJ1; 7 positions match TRDD3. This CDR3 region has 17 residues. Germline V gives CDR1 GEAIGNYY, CDR2 EKD. In DNA, the CDR3 is TGTGCTTGTGGCACCCTCGGGGATAGGGACTACACCGATAAACTCATCTTT. Translating it yields CACGTLGDRDYTDKLIF.

About this clone: The protein given by TCRdb reflects a much larger clone and differs at residue 10 from this DNA's translation, likely from a read error; the protein shown is the DNA's translation. The rearrangement uses TRDV2 and TRDJ1; TRDD2 is a possible D gene (5 bases). CDR1 is GEAIGNYY and CDR2 is EKD in the germline V gene. The length of the CDR3 is 17 residues. The germline V and J ends were trimmed by 0 bases and 5 bases, with 21 bases remaining between them. The CDR3 DNA reads TGTGCCTGTGACACCCTCTCTTCCCTCGCTTCGGGGGATAAACTCATCTTT. Translated, it gives CACDTLSSLASGDKLIF.

This clone ranks as medium-sized. This is likely an artifact of a read error, given a far larger clone one base away. The sample contains more than one DNA sequence encoding this CDR3. The CDR3: CACDPVGVPGKSKLIF. The CDR3 DNA reads TGTGCCTGCGACCCCGTAGGGGTCCCTGGAAAATCTAAACTCATCTTT. This sequence joins TRDV2 and TRDJ1; unclear D gene. The CDR3 is 16 amino acids. Germline V lookup: CDR1 GEAIGNYY, CDR2 EKD. Between the trimmed V and J ends, which lost 7 bases and 7 bases, there was a span of 27 bases.

This clone has a handful of counts. For this DNA, TCRdb reports the protein of a much larger clone, which diverges at residue 17, most likely from a read error; the protein presented here is translated directly from the DNA. V is TRDV2 and J is TRDJ1; 8 positions match TRDD3. This CDR3 has 19 residues. Germline V gene sequence: CDR1 GEAIGNYY, CDR2 EKD. The DNA for the CDR3 is TGTGCCTGTGACACCGTGACTGGGGGCCCTCTTCCTCGGACCGATAAACCCATCTTT. It specifies CACDTVTGGPLPRTDKPIF.

To note about this clone: With a far larger clone one base away, a read error is the likely cause. Distinct nucleotide sequences in the sample also encode this CDR3. As DNA, the CDR3 is TGTGCCTGTGACATTCTGGGGGATACGCGGGACCGCAAAGACGTTTACACCGATAAACTCATCTTT. Translation: CACDILGDTRDRKDVYTDKLIF. This chain connects TRDV2 to TRDJ1; 12 nucleotides agree with TRDD3. This CDR3 comprises 22 residues. Per germline, CDR1 GEAIGNYY and CDR2 EKD. V was pared by 2 bases and J by 0 bases, with 21 bases of the junction left unmatched.

The rearrangement links TRDV2 to TRDJ1, with 9 positions matching TRDD3. J gave up 1 base and V 1 base, and 9 bases lay outside the gene matches. Germline values: CDR1 GEAIGNYY, CDR2 EKD. This CDR3 comprises 17 residues. The CDR3: CACDTMAGGFRTDKLIF. The CDR3 DNA reads as TGTGCCTGTGACACAATGGCTGGGGGATTTCGCACCGATAAACTCATCTTT.

A remark on this clone: This probably arose from a read error, given a far larger clone one base away. This specimen includes other DNA sequences encoding the same CDR3. The gene calls are TRDV2 and TRDJ1; 12 nucleotides line up with TRDD3. V shed 4 bases, J shed 2 bases, and the junction held 13 bases outside the gene matches. CDR1 is GEAIGNYY, CDR2 EKD, per germline. The CDR3 runs 18 residues. The CDR3 region is CACDTLNLGDTQTDKLIF. The CDR3 DNA is TGTGCCTGTGATACCTTAAACCTGGGGGATACGCAAACCGATAAACTCATCTTT.

This clone was seen more than once but under ten times. The protein recorded in TCRdb matches a much larger clone and deviates from this DNA's translation at residue 7, suggesting a read error; the protein here is obtained by translating the DNA. The J gene is TRDJ1, the V gene TRDV2; D is ambiguous. V gave up 3 bases and J gave up 3 bases, with 13 bases separating them. This CDR3 is built from 14 residues. The germline CDR1 and CDR2 sequences are GEAIGNYY and EKD. CDR3 protein: CACDRLRESDKLIF. The CDR3 DNA follows: TGTGCCTGTGACCGACTGAGGGAGTCCGATAAACTCATCTTT.

Comments on this clone: It is likely a read error: a sequence one base away is far more abundant. The rearrangement links TRDV2 to TRDJ3; TRDD3 matches 9 bases. The CDR3 is 21 amino acids. Germline V gene lookup returns CDR1 GEAIGNYY and CDR2 EKD. Trimming took 2 bases from V and 2 from J; bases not matched to a gene: 15. The CDR3 spells CACDIAGGYPSTTWDTRQMFF. The CDR3 nucleotides read TGTGCCTGTGACATAGCAGGGGGATACCCCAGCACCACCTGGGACACCCGACAGATGTTTTTC.

This clone was counted only a few times. This may be a read error, as it is one base from a much larger clone. Other DNA sequences in this sample translate to the same CDR3. This chain connects TRDV2 to TRDJ1; D unclear. The CDR3 has 15 amino acids. In germline, CDR1 is GEAIGNYY, CDR2 EKD. V dropped 1 base and J dropped 0 bases, with 11 bases sitting between them. The CDR3 sequence is CACDTLVVNTDKLIF. Written as DNA, the CDR3 is TGTGCCTGTGACACGCTGGTGGTTAACACCGATAAACTCATCTTT.

There are a few counts of this clone. The chain has TRDV1 and TRDJ1; TRDD3 matches at 13 bases. V trimming: 5 bases; J trimming: 0 bases; junction bases outside the gene matches: 48. Germline V gives CDR1 TSWWSYY, CDR2 QGS. CDR3 size: 31 residues. This chain's CDR3 is CALGPTVYANPPNTGGYAADRFPPYTDKLIF. CDR3 DNA sequence: TGTGCTCTTGGGCCAACCGTCTACGCAAACCCCCCTAATACTGGGGGATACGCAGCCGATCGGTTCCCTCCGTACACCGATAAACTCATCTTT.

This clone is deemed medium-sized. Other DNA sequences in the same sample also yield this CDR3. The chain carries TRDV2 and TRDJ3; 11 bases fit TRDD3. This CDR3 spans 18 amino acids. V was pared by 2 bases and J by 0 bases, with 2 bases of the junction left unmatched. Per germline, CDR1 GEAIGNYY and CDR2 EKD. CDR3 in amino acids: CACDSTGGYSWDTRQMFF. Written as DNA, the CDR3 is TGTGCCTGTGACAGTACTGGGGGATACTCCTGGGACACCCGACAGATGTTTTTC.

This clone was observed a few times. TCRdb assigns this DNA the protein of a much larger clone, which departs from its translation at residue 14; this likely reflects a read error, and the protein shown comes from translating the DNA. The V call is TRDV2, the J call TRDJ3; 8 nucleotides line up with TRDD3. Germline CDR1 GEAIGNYY, CDR2 EKD. The CDR3 length is 19 residues. CDR3 sequence: CACDVTGGRSSWDARQMFF. The CDR3 nucleotides are TGTGCCTGTGACGTAACTGGGGGTCGGAGCTCCTGGGACGCCCGACAGATGTTTTTC.

This clone has ten or more counts. The protein in TCRdb stems from a much larger clone and differs at residue 8 from this DNA's translation, likely a read error; here the protein is translated from the DNA. The chain uses TRDV2 and TRDJ1, with D maybe TRDD3 (5 bases). Germline CDR1 GEAIGNYY, CDR2 EKD. CDR3 length: 15 amino acids. V was shortened by 0 bases and J by 10 bases, with 20 bases between the two germline ends. CDR3 bases: TGTGCCTGTGACACCGTTGGAGGTATAGGGGAGTCACTCATCTTT. Its translation is CACDTVGGIGESLIF.

The genes are TRDV2 and TRDJ1; 10 bases agree with TRDD3. The length of the CDR3 is 18 residues. V trimming: 1 base; J trimming: 0 bases; junction bases outside the gene matches: 10. Germline values: CDR1 GEAIGNYY, CDR2 EKD. The CDR3, as DNA: TGTGCCTGTGACACAGTGGGGGATACACAGTTGTACACCGATAAACTCATCTTT. Its translation: CACDTVGDTQLYTDKLIF.

This clone has only a few counts. This likely reflects a read error, since a far larger clone is one base away. The same CDR3 arises from other DNA sequences in this sample as well. The chain recombines TRDV2 with TRDJ1; weak D call: TRDD3 (5 bases). The CDR3 runs to 17 residues. V was shortened by 3 bases and J by 2 bases, with 21 bases between the two germline ends. The V gene's germline CDR1 is GEAIGNYY and CDR2 EKD. The CDR3 protein is CACDEVYSGRLTDKLIF. CDR3 sequence (DNA): TGTGCCTGTGACGAAGTATATTCTGGGAGATTAACCGATAAACTCATCTTT.

Comments on this clone: The germline gene is not matched at one end of the junction; a read error may be the cause. The genes are TRDV2 and TRDJ1, with TRDD3 matching over 10 bases. Germline V gene sequence: CDR1 GEAIGNYY, CDR2 EKD. The CDR3 has 19 residues. The CDR3 bases are TGTGCCCGTGACACCGCACTGGGGGATCCGTTCCCGTACACCGATAAACTCATCTTT. It yields the protein CARDTALGDPFPYTDKLIF.

The V gene is TRDV1, the J gene TRDJ1, with D maybe TRDD3 (5 bases). Germline values: CDR1 TSWWSYY, CDR2 QGS. This CDR3 is 15 amino acids long. Trimming left V 0 bases short and J 0 bases short, with 8 bases between. The CDR3 DNA sequence: TGTGCTCTTGGGGAACTGGGGGTGAACACCGATAAACTCATCTTT. Encoded protein: CALGELGVNTDKLIF.

Details on this clone: TCRdb lists the protein of a much larger clone for this DNA, which differs at residue 7, so this is likely a read error; the protein given here is translated from the DNA itself. The genes are TRDV2 and TRDJ1; TRDD3 agrees at 12 bases. CDR3 length equals 19 residues. The V gene end was trimmed by 0 bases and the J gene end by 3 bases; junction bases not matched to a gene: 13. CDR1 and CDR2 from the germline V gene are GEAIGNYY and EKD. CDR3 protein: CACDTVDILGDTKPDKLIF. The CDR3, as DNA: TGTGCCTGTGACACCGTGGATATACTGGGGGATACTAAGCCCGATAAACTCATCTTT.

This clone was found a few times. The TCRdb protein, from a much larger clone, departs from this DNA's translation at residue 11, likely by read error; the protein shown derives from the DNA. The chain combines TRDV2 with TRDJ1; D might be TRDD3 (6 bases). V gave up 3 bases and J gave up 1 base, with 20 bases separating them. CDR3 size: 17 residues. In germline, CDR1 is GEAIGNYY, CDR2 EKD. CDR3 residues: CACDSITGIHGTDKLIF. CDR3 nucleotides: TGTGCCTGTGACTCCATAACTGGGATTCATGGCACCGATAAACTCATCTTT.

Regarding this clone: The protein given by TCRdb reflects a much larger clone and differs at residue 8 from this DNA's translation, likely from a read error; the protein shown is the DNA's translation. This chain joins TRDV2 and TRDJ1; D gene uncertain. CDR3 length: 16 residues. Germline values: CDR1 GEAIGNYY, CDR2 EKD. V shed 2 bases and J shed 1 base, with 16 bases lying between them. For the CDR3, the DNA is TGTGCCTGTGACATCTTACTCAAGGGAACCACCGATAAACTCATCTTT. Amino acids: CACDILLKGTTDKLIF.